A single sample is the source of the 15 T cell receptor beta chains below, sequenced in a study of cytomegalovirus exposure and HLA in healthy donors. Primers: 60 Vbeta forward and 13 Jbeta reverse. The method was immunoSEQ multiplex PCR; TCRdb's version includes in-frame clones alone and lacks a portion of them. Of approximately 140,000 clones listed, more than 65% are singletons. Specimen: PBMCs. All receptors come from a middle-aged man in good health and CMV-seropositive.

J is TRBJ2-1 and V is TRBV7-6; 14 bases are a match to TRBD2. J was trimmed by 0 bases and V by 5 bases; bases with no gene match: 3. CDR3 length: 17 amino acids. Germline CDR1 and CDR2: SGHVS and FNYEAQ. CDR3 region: CASSPTSGRASYNEQFF. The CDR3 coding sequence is TGTGCCAGCAGCCCGACTAGCGGGAGGGCCTCCTACAATGAGCAGTTCTTC.

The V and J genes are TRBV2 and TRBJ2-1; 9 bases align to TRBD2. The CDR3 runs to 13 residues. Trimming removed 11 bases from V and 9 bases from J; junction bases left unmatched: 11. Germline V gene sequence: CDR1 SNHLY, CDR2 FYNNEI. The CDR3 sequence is CAGGQREEIEQFF. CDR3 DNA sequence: TGTGCCGGGGGGCAGCGGGAGGAAATTGAGCAGTTCTTC.

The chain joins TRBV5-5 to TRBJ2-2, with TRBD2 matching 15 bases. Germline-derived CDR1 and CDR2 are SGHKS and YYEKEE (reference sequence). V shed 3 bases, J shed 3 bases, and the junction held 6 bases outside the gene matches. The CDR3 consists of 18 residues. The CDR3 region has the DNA TGTGCCAGCAGCTCCCGGACTAGCGGGAGGGGAGACACCGGGGAGCTGTTTTTT. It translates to CASSSRTSGRGDTGELFF.

The CDR3 DNA follows: TGTGCCAGCAGCACCGGGACAGGGGCGGGGCAGCCCCAGCATTTT. Translated: CASSTGTGAGQPQHF. V is TRBV11-2 and J is TRBJ1-5, with 10 bases identical to TRBD1. The junction had 8 bases not matched to a gene; V was cut back by 5 bases and J by 7 bases. Per the germline V gene, CDR1 is SGHAT and CDR2 is FQNNGV. The CDR3 covers 15 residues. Full variable domain (remainder filled in from reference TRBV11-2 and TRBJ1-5): EAGVAQSPRYKIIEKRQSVAFWCNPISGHATLYWYQQILGQGPKLLIQFQNNGVVDDSQLPKDRFSAERLKGVDSTLKIQPAKLEDSAVYLCASSTGTGAGQPQHFGDGTRLSIL.

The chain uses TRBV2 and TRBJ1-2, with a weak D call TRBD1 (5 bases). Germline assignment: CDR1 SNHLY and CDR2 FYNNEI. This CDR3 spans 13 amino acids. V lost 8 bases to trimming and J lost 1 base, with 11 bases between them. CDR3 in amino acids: CASYGGVNYGYTF. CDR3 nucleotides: TGTGCCAGCTACGGAGGGGTTAACTATGGCTACACCTTC.

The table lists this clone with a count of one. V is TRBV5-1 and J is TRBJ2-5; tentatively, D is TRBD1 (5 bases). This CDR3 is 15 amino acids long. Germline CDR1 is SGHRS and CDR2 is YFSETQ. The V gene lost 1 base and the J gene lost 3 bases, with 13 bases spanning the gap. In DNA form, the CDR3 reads TGCGCCAGCAGCTTGAGGCTCCAGGGCGAAGAGACCCAGTACTTC. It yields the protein CASSLRLQGEETQYF.

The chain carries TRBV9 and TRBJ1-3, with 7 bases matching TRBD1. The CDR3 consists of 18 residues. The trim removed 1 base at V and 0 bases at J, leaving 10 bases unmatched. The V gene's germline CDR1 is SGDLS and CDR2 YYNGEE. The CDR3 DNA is TGTGCCAGCAGCGTAAACCTTGGGACAGTCATCTCTGGAAACACCATATATTTT. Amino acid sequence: CASSVNLGTVISGNTIYF.

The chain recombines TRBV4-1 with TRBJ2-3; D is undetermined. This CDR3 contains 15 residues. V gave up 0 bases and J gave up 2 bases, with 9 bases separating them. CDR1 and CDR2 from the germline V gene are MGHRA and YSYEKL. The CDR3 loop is CASSQDYSPTDTQYF. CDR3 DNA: TGCGCCAGCAGCCAAGACTATTCTCCCACAGATACGCAGTATTTT.

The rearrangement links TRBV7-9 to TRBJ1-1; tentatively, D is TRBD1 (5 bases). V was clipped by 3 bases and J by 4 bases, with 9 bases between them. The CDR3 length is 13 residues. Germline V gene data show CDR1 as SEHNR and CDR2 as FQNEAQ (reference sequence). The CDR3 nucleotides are TGTGCCAGCAGCTTTGTGGGGGGCACTGAAGCTTTCTTT. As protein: CASSFVGGTEAFF.

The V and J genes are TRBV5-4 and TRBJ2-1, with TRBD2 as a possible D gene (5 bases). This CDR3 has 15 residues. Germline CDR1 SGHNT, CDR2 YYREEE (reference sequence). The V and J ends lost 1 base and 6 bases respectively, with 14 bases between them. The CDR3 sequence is CASSLMWRALNEQFF. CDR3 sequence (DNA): TGTGCCAGCAGCTTGATGTGGCGGGCACTCAATGAGCAGTTCTTC.

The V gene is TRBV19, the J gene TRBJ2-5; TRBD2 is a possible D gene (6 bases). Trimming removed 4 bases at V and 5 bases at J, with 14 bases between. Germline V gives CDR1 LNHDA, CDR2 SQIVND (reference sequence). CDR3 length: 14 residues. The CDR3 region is CASSTAGRGETQYF. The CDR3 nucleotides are TGTGCCAGTAGTACCGCGGGCCGGGGGGAGACCCAGTACTTC.

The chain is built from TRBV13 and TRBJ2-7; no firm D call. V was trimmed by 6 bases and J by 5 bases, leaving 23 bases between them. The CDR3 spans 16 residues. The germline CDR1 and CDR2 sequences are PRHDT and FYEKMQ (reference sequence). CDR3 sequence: CASSRDSRQHPNEQYF. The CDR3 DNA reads TGTGCCAGCAGTCGCGACTCGCGTCAACACCCCAACGAGCAGTACTTC. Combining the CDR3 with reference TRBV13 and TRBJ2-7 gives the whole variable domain AAGVIQSPRHLIKEKRETATLKCYPIPRHDTVYWYQQGPGQDPQFLISFYEKMQSDKGSIPDRFSAQQFSDYHSELNMSSLELGDSALYFCASSRDSRQHPNEQYFGPGTRLTVT.

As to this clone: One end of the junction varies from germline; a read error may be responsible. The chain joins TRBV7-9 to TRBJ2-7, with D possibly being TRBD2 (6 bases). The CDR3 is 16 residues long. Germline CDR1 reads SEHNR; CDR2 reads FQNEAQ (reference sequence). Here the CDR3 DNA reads TGTTCCAGCAGCTTAAGTGGTGCGGGAAACTCCTACGAGCAGTACTTC. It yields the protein CSSSLSGAGNSYEQYF.

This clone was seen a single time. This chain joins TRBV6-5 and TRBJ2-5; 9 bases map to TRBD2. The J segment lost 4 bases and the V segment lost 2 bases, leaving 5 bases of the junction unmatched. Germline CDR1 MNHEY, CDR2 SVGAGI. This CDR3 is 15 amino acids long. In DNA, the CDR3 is TGTGCCAGCAGTTACCGCGGGAGGGCCGCAGAGACCCAGTACTTC. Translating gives CASSYRGRAAETQYF.

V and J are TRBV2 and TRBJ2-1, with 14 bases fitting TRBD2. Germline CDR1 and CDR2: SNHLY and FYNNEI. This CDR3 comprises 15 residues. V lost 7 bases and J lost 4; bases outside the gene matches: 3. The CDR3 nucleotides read TGTGCCAGCAACGGACTAGCGGGAGGTTACAATGAGCAGTTCTTC. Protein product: CASNGLAGGYNEQFF.